This record concerns one T cell receptor beta chain sequence. Its antigen is unknown. The sample holds no much larger clone one base away, and base qualities are not on file. The patients picked for sequencing were ones in whom flow cytometry had shown an expansion of CD8+CD57+ cells. Every patient had a diagnosis of severe acquired aplastic anemia based on International Study of Aplastic Anemia and Agranulocytosis and Camitta criteria. No therapy had been received by the patients at the time of blood sampling. In this study, sorted CD4+ and CD8+ T cells from the blood of healthy subjects and of severe aplastic anemia patients had their TCR repertoires deep-sequenced. Patients were enrolled in the USA under clinicaltrials.gov protocols 00001620, 01623167, 00001397, 00071045, 00081523 and 00961064. Ficoll-Paque density gradient centrifugation was used to isolate peripheral blood mononuclear cells. CD4+ and CD8+ T cells were sorted by FACS or magnetic beads before DNA extraction.

V is cut by 1 base and J by 7 bases, and the space between the germline ends is 13 bases. Taken from the germline V gene, the CDR1 and CDR2 loops are SGHTA and FQGNSA. Including cysteine and phenylalanine, the CDR3 has 14 amino acids. Left in the record is the CDR3 DNA by itself, 42 bases read in frame from the first base. Genomic DNA served as template for TCR beta VDJ combination and CDR3 sequence profiling. An Illumina HiSeq 2000 was the platform used for TCR repertoire sequencing. Turning to the authors' computational methods: TRBV/TRBJ rearrangement plots, CDR3 size and DJ length profiles, and Simpson's diversity index were used to assess repertoires. The most abundant DNA sequence in the deep sequencing data was taken as the immunodominant clone. CDR3 amino acid sequences were screened for sharing across subjects and compared with published repertoires and the VDJdb database. Using fastp at Q25 and MiXCR, TCRdb reprocessed the public reads and kept productive beta chains. For every CDR3 protein sequence, its rows merge into one entry that carries the most common genes and DNA. In this record, the V and J calls reflect TCRdb's handling and not the investigators' own analysis. The sample contains fewer than 80,000 distinct CDR3 sequences, approximately 70% of them found a single time. About four fifths of the sample comes from the top ten.

The sample originates from a study of CD8+CD57+ T cells in acquired aplastic anemia (dated by TCRdb to the late 2010s). Background for the entire study: DNA extracted from sorted CD4+ and CD8+ cells had a mean of approximately 3 ug, with a range of 0.2 to 27.4 ug. CD8+CD57+ expansion was defined as frequency above the mean frequency observed in healthy subjects.

Study-wide conclusions, independent of this receptor: Between patients and healthy controls, no significant difference in CD8+ Simpson's diversity was found (P=0.060). Some 30 CD8+ CDR3 sequences were found to be shared between patients and controls, but these sequences appeared to be highly expressed in patients and within the immunodominant clones of the patients.

Sequenced input: sorted CD4+, CD8+, or CD8+CD57+ T cells (not recorded which) from PBMCs. The origin of this receptor is a human donor with aplastic anemia. The rearrangement joined TRBV7-2 to TRBJ2-5, with a weak D call of TRBD2 (5 bases match). The bases are TGTGCCAGCAGCTTAGGGGTCGGCAGCGGGACCCAGTACTTC. Its protein reads: CASSLGVGSGTQYF.